Listed below are T cell receptor beta chains from one sample, sequenced in a study of long-term antiretroviral therapy in people with HIV. Using immunoSEQ multiplex PCR, the repertoire was profiled, and TCRdb retains in-frame clones only, with some absent. The data hold 15,000 to 20,000 clones, with over 70% observed a single time. The sequencing used unsorted PBMCs, collected 2.3 years after starting antiretroviral therapy. These TCRs come from a woman in her thirties or forties with HIV. Each CDR3 is given with its conserved first and last residue. Fields, in order: CDR3 length, V gene, D gene, J gene, clone size, CDR3 DNA, CDR3 protein. The D gene is left open where the match is weak. Not all rows give a size; the values are once, few, many and, for expanded clones, a class.

len: 15; v_gene: TRBV7-9; d_gene: TRBD1; j_gene: TRBJ1-2; abundance: few; CDR3nt: TGTGCCAGCAGCTTATGGGTTCAGGGGGCGTTTGGCTACACCTTC; CDR3aa: CASSLWVQGAFGYTF
len: 15; v_gene: TRBV7-9; d_gene: .; j_gene: TRBJ2-3; abundance: .; CDR3nt: TGTGCCAGCAGCTTACCGTCAGGAGTGGGGGATACGCAGTATTTT; CDR3aa: CASSLPSGVGDTQYF
len: 16; v_gene: TRBV5-5; d_gene: .; j_gene: TRBJ2-2; abundance: once; CDR3nt: TGTGCCAGCAGCCTCCCTCACACCTATGGGACCGGGGAGCTGTTTTTT; CDR3aa: CASSLPHTYGTGELFF
len: 12; v_gene: TRBV10-3; d_gene: TRBD1; j_gene: TRBJ1-1; abundance: .; CDR3nt: TGTGCCACCCGGACAGGGAGGACTGAAGCTTTCTTT; CDR3aa: CATRTGRTEAFF
len: 15; v_gene: TRBV16; d_gene: .; j_gene: TRBJ2-7; abundance: .; CDR3nt: TGTGCCAGCAGCCAAATACGGGACACCGGCTACGAGCAGTACTTC; CDR3aa: CASSQIRDTGYEQYF
len: 14; v_gene: TRBV18; d_gene: .; j_gene: TRBJ1-1; abundance: .; CDR3nt: TGTGCCAGCTCACCGTCCTATACGAACACTGAAGCTTTCTTT; CDR3aa: CASSPSYTNTEAFF
len: 16; v_gene: TRBV4-1; d_gene: TRBD1; j_gene: TRBJ2-1; abundance: .; CDR3nt: TGCGCCAGCAGCCCCCGGGACAGGGGATATCTCGATGAGCAGTTCTTC; CDR3aa: CASSPRDRGYLDEQFF
len: 15; v_gene: TRBV30; d_gene: TRBD1; j_gene: TRBJ1-5; abundance: .; CDR3nt: TGTGCCTGGAGTGCGCTCGGACAGGGGTATCGGCCCCAGCATTTT; CDR3aa: CAWSALGQGYRPQHF
len: 14; v_gene: TRBV27; d_gene: TRBD1; j_gene: TRBJ2-1; abundance: .; CDR3nt: TGTGCCAGTCACAGGGGGAGCTCCTACAATGAGCAGTTCTTC; CDR3aa: CASHRGSSYNEQFF
len: 12; v_gene: TRBV2; d_gene: .; j_gene: TRBJ2-1; abundance: few; CDR3nt: TGTGCCAGCAGTGGACTAGTTCCTGAGCAGTTCTTC; CDR3aa: CASSGLVPEQFF
len: 17; v_gene: TRBV4-1; d_gene: .; j_gene: TRBJ2-6; abundance: .; CDR3nt: TGCGCCAGCAGACCCACGTTTACCAGCTCTGGGGCCAACGTCCTGACTTTC; CDR3aa: CASRPTFTSSGANVLTF
len: 13; v_gene: TRBV5-4; d_gene: .; j_gene: TRBJ1-5; abundance: once; CDR3nt: TGTGCCAGCAGCTTGCAGGGAACACAGCCCCAGCATTTT; CDR3aa: CASSLQGTQPQHF
len: 15; v_gene: TRBV29-1; d_gene: TRBD2; j_gene: TRBJ2-1; abundance: .; CDR3nt: TGCAGCGTGGGGAGACTAGCGGGAGGAGAGGGTGAGCAGTTCTTC; CDR3aa: CSVGRLAGGEGEQFF
len: 13; v_gene: TRBV5-1; d_gene: .; j_gene: TRBJ2-7; abundance: .; CDR3nt: TGCGCCAGCAGCTCCAATACAGTCTACGAGCAGTACTTC; CDR3aa: CASSSNTVYEQYF
len: 14; v_gene: TRBV7-9; d_gene: .; j_gene: TRBJ2-3; abundance: .; CDR3nt: TGTGCCAGCAGCTTGGGGGGGCCCACAGATACGCAGTATTTT; CDR3aa: CASSLGGPTDTQYF
len: 15; v_gene: TRBV5-5; d_gene: TRBD2; j_gene: TRBJ2-7; abundance: .; CDR3nt: TGTGCCAGCAGCTTGGGACTAGCGGGCCCGTACGAGCAGTACTTC; CDR3aa: CASSLGLAGPYEQYF
len: 13; v_gene: TRBV7-6; d_gene: .; j_gene: TRBJ1-2; abundance: .; CDR3nt: TGTGCCAGCAGCCAAGGACAGTCGTATGGCTACACCTTC; CDR3aa: CASSQGQSYGYTF
len: 11; v_gene: TRBV29-1; d_gene: .; j_gene: TRBJ2-7; abundance: .; CDR3nt: TGCAGCGTTGAAGATCACTACGAGCAGTACTTC; CDR3aa: CSVEDHYEQYF
len: 15; v_gene: TRBV29-1; d_gene: .; j_gene: TRBJ1-2; abundance: .; CDR3nt: TGCAGCGTAGACGACTTGGCAGGGACGAAGAATGGCTACACCTTC; CDR3aa: CSVDDLAGTKNGYTF
len: 14; v_gene: TRBV5-5; d_gene: .; j_gene: TRBJ2-1; abundance: .; CDR3nt: TGTGCCAGCAGCTTGGGGCAGCTTTGGGGTGAGCAGTTCTTC; CDR3aa: CASSLGQLWGEQFF
len: 12; v_gene: TRBV5-5; d_gene: .; j_gene: TRBJ1-1; abundance: few; CDR3nt: TGTGCCAGCAGCTCGGGGGGGGTTGAAGCTTTCTTT; CDR3aa: CASSSGGVEAFF
len: 14; v_gene: TRBV19; d_gene: TRBD1; j_gene: TRBJ1-1; abundance: .; CDR3nt: TGTGCCAGTAGTATTCACAGGGGTAGTCCTGAAGCTTTCTTT; CDR3aa: CASSIHRGSPEAFF
len: 17; v_gene: TRBV7-9; d_gene: TRBD1; j_gene: TRBJ2-1; abundance: .; CDR3nt: TGTGCCAGCAGCTTAAGGCCCGGGACAGGGGATTACAATGAGCAGTTCTTC; CDR3aa: CASSLRPGTGDYNEQFF
len: 15; v_gene: TRBV6-5; d_gene: TRBD2; j_gene: TRBJ2-7; abundance: .; CDR3nt: TGTGCCAGCAGCCGTACTAGCGGGCTATCCTACGAGCAGTACTTC; CDR3aa: CASSRTSGLSYEQYF
len: 14; v_gene: TRBV6-5; d_gene: .; j_gene: TRBJ1-2; abundance: .; CDR3nt: TGTGCCAGCAGTTACTTAGGCACTAACTATGGCTACACCTTC; CDR3aa: CASSYLGTNYGYTF
len: 18; v_gene: TRBV14; d_gene: .; j_gene: TRBJ2-5; abundance: once; CDR3nt: TGTGCCAGCAGCCTACGTAGAAGTGGTGGATATAGCCAAGAGACCCAGTACTTC; CDR3aa: CASSLRRSGGYSQETQYF
len: 14; v_gene: TRBV7-2; d_gene: .; j_gene: TRBJ2-1; abundance: .; CDR3nt: TGTGCCAGCAGCGACGGACTACCTTACAATGAGCAGTTCTTC; CDR3aa: CASSDGLPYNEQFF
len: 13; v_gene: TRBV29-1; d_gene: .; j_gene: TRBJ2-6; abundance: .; CDR3nt: TGCAGCGTTGAAGTTCCTGGGGCCAACGTCCTGACTTTC; CDR3aa: CSVEVPGANVLTF
len: 12; v_gene: TRBV25-1; d_gene: TRBD1; j_gene: TRBJ1-1; abundance: .; CDR3nt: TGTGCCAGCAGGGGGACAGGGGCTTCGGCTTTCTTT; CDR3aa: CASRGTGASAFF
len: 14; v_gene: TRBV19; d_gene: .; j_gene: TRBJ1-2; abundance: .; CDR3nt: TGTGCCAGTAAGGCGCCTTTGGGTAACTATGGCTACACCTTC; CDR3aa: CASKAPLGNYGYTF
len: 12; v_gene: TRBV27; d_gene: .; j_gene: TRBJ2-7; abundance: .; CDR3nt: TGTGCCTCAGGGATTTCATCCTACGAGCAGTACTTC; CDR3aa: CASGISSYEQYF
len: 14; v_gene: TRBV7-6; d_gene: .; j_gene: TRBJ2-2; abundance: once; CDR3nt: TGTGCCAGCACCTTAGGGGGTAGCACCGGGGAGCTGTTTTTT; CDR3aa: CASTLGGSTGELFF
len: 13; v_gene: TRBV9; d_gene: .; j_gene: TRBJ1-6; abundance: .; CDR3nt: TGTGCCAGCAGCGTATCGGCCGATTCACCCCTCCACTTT; CDR3aa: CASSVSADSPLHF
len: 15; v_gene: TRBV7-1; d_gene: TRBD1; j_gene: TRBJ1-2; abundance: .; CDR3nt: TGTGCCAGCAGGGATGACAGGGGAGGTGACTATGGCTACACCTTC; CDR3aa: CASRDDRGGDYGYTF
len: 15; v_gene: TRBV19; d_gene: TRBD2; j_gene: TRBJ2-5; abundance: .; CDR3nt: TGTGCCAGTAGTTTGAGCGGGGGGGTACAGGTGGCCCAGTACTTC; CDR3aa: CASSLSGGVQVAQYF
len: 14; v_gene: TRBV2; d_gene: .; j_gene: TRBJ2-7; abundance: few; CDR3nt: TGTGCCAGCATCAAAGGGACCCTGGCGGGTGAGCAGTACTTC; CDR3aa: CASIKGTLAGEQYF
len: 13; v_gene: TRBV4-2; d_gene: .; j_gene: TRBJ1-2; abundance: .; CDR3nt: TGTGCCAGCAGCCAAGAATCCGGGTACGGCTACACCTTC; CDR3aa: CASSQESGYGYTF
len: 14; v_gene: TRBV14; d_gene: .; j_gene: TRBJ1-1; abundance: .; CDR3nt: TGTGCCAGCAGCCTCTGGACTAGGAAAGATGAAGCTTTCTTT; CDR3aa: CASSLWTRKDEAFF
len: 15; v_gene: TRBV18; d_gene: .; j_gene: TRBJ2-3; abundance: .; CDR3nt: TGTGCCAGCTCACTACAACAGGGGGGGACAGATACGCAGTATTTT; CDR3aa: CASSLQQGGTDTQYF
len: 18; v_gene: TRBV27; d_gene: .; j_gene: TRBJ2-6; abundance: .; CDR3nt: TGTGCCAGCAGTTTAAGAGGACAGACGGCCCCTGGGGCCAACGTCCTGACTTTC; CDR3aa: CASSLRGQTAPGANVLTF
len: 16; v_gene: TRBV4-1; d_gene: .; j_gene: TRBJ2-5; abundance: .; CDR3nt: TGCGCCAGCAGCCAAGCTCCTGGACAGAACCAAGAGACCCAGTACTTC; CDR3aa: CASSQAPGQNQETQYF
len: 13; v_gene: TRBV19; d_gene: TRBD2; j_gene: TRBJ2-7; abundance: .; CDR3nt: TGTGCCAGTAGTCATGCGGGGGCCTACGAGCAGTACTTC; CDR3aa: CASSHAGAYEQYF
len: 13; v_gene: TRBV27; d_gene: .; j_gene: TRBJ1-5; abundance: .; CDR3nt: TGTGCCAGCAGTTTAGGCGCGGATCAGCCCCAGCATTTT; CDR3aa: CASSLGADQPQHF